This TCR beta chain is drawn from a study of cytomegalovirus exposure and HLA in healthy donors. About the study: Most donors, about 82% of over 300 genotyped, fell in the Caucasian-associated ancestry cluster.

Looked up from germline, CDR1 is SGHTS and CDR2 is YDEGEE. J gave up 3 bases and V 5 bases, and 10 bases lay outside the gene matches. The CDR3 runs to 15 residues. 60 Vbeta and 13 Jbeta primers were used in PCR. The table came from immunoSEQ multiplex PCR; TCRdb's copy has only in-frame clones and leaves some out. In the table there are roughly 160,000 clones, 80% to 85% of which are singletons. The receptor comes from a boy aged 2 to 9 in good health and CMV-seronegative. This chain joins TRBV5-8 and TRBJ2-5, with TRBD2 matching 7 bases. Specimen: PBMCs. CDR3 sequence: CASSYGAGTKETQYF. CDR3 coding DNA: TGTGCCAGCAGTTACGGAGCGGGAACTAAAGAGACCCAGTACTTC.